The 25 T cell receptor beta chains below were found in one sample sequenced in a study of T cell repertoires in cytomegalovirus infection. TCRdb re-analysed the reads in MiXCR, keeping a single row per CDR3 protein. The sample consists of about 500,000 distinct CDR3 sequences, about 33% of them appearing once. These receptors have no known antigen. The source was cultured PBMCs, collected from culture after CMV antigen stimulation. The origin of the receptors is a human donor in good health (CMV status not recorded). Some clones in this sample may be carry-over from other donors' samples.

This clonotype was detected only a few times. The CDR3 here is CASKPGLVHNEQFF. CDR3 nucleotide sequence: TGTGCCAGCAAACCGGGACTAGTCCACAATGAGCAGTTCTTC. The chain links TRBV6-1 to TRBJ2-1; 8 bases align to TRBD2. Germline V CDR1 and CDR2: MNHNS, SASEGT. The CDR3 runs 14 residues. The ends lost 7 bases at V and 5 bases at J; junction bases unmatched: 7.

The V call is TRBV7-6, the J call TRBJ1-1, with D possibly matching TRBD1 (6 bases). The CDR3 has 13 residues. V was shortened by 7 bases and J by 1 base, with 10 bases between the two germline ends. Germline loops: CDR1 SGHVS, CDR2 FNYEAQ. The CDR3 protein is CASTKGQNTEAFF. The CDR3 nucleotides are TGTGCCAGCACCAAGGGACAGAACACTGAAGCTTTCTTT.

This clonotype was detected many times. The chain recombines TRBV7-2 with TRBJ2-3; possible D gene TRBD2, 6 bases. The germline gives CDR1 SGHTA, CDR2 FQGNSA. V dropped 0 bases and J dropped 0 bases, with 7 bases sitting between them. CDR3 length equals 15 residues. The CDR3 DNA sequence: TGTGCCAGCAGCTTAGCTAGCGGAAGCACAGATACGCAGTATTTT. Encoded protein: CASSLASGSTDTQYF.

The chain carries TRBV11-2 and TRBJ2-1, with D uncertain. The V end lost 3 bases, the J end lost 6 bases, and 12 bases lay between the germline ends. CDR1 SGHAT and CDR2 FQNNGV come from the germline V gene. CDR3 size: 14 residues. The DNA for the CDR3 is TGTGCCAGCAGCTTGTCGGTTGGACGCAATGAGCAGTTCTTC. Translation: CASSLSVGRNEQFF.

V usage is TRBV29-1 and J usage is TRBJ2-5, with TRBD2 matching over 7 bases. The CDR3 spans 12 residues. After removal of 7 bases from V and 2 bases from J, the junction contained 4 bases not matched to a gene. Germline CDR1 and CDR2: SQVTM and ANQGSEA. CDR3 residues: CSASLAQETQYF. In DNA form, the CDR3 reads TGCAGCGCGTCACTAGCGCAAGAGACCCAGTACTTC. Filled out from reference TRBV29-1 and TRBJ2-5, the complete variable domain reads SAVISQKPSRDICQRGTSLTIQCQVDSQVTMMFWYRQQPGQSLTLIATANQGSEATYESGFVIDKFPISRPNLTFSTLTVSNMSPEDSSIYLCSASLAQETQYFGPGTRLLVL.

The J gene is TRBJ2-1, the V gene TRBV6-5, with 16 bases matching TRBD2. The junction had 4 bases not matched to a gene; V was cut back by 6 bases and J by 14 bases. Germline lookup yields CDR1 MNHEY and CDR2 SVGAGI. The CDR3 has 13 amino acids. CDR3 in amino acids: CASRSGTSGREFF. DNA for the CDR3: TGTGCCAGCAGATCCGGGACTAGCGGGAGGGAGTTCTTC.

This clonotype was seen ten or more times. The chain carries TRBV7-2 and TRBJ2-5, with D perhaps matching TRBD2 (6 bases). V shed 3 bases and J shed 6 bases, with 23 bases lying between them. The germline CDR1 and CDR2 sequences are SGHTA and FQGNSA. This CDR3 is built from 17 residues. DNA of the CDR3: TGTGCCAGCAGCTTTTCTGCGGGTGCGGGAAGAGGAAAGACCCAGTACTTC. Residues: CASSFSAGAGRGKTQYF.

This rearrangement joins TRBV28 to TRBJ2-7; TRBD1 agrees at 10 bases. The CDR3 is made up of 14 amino acids. CDR1 is MDHEN, CDR2 SYDVKM, per germline. V gave up 5 bases and J gave up 6 bases; unmatched junction bases: 7. For the CDR3, the DNA is TGTGCCAGCAGTCCCCCCGGGACAGGGGCCGAGCAGTACGTC. Its protein product is CASSPPGTGAEQYV.

This clonotype was seen only a few times. The chain has TRBV5-5 and TRBJ2-1; 8 bases map to TRBD2. Germline V gene lookup returns CDR1 SGHKS and CDR2 YYEKEE (reference sequence). The J segment lost 6 bases and the V segment lost 0 bases, leaving 2 bases of the junction unmatched. The CDR3 consists of 14 residues. Here the CDR3 reads CASSLGAGVNEQFF. The CDR3, as DNA: TGTGCCAGCAGCTTGGGAGCGGGGGTCAATGAGCAGTTCTTC. Full variable domain (missing parts from reference TRBV5-5 and TRBJ2-1): DAGVTQSPTHLIKTRGQQVTLRCSPISGHKSVSWYQQVLGQGPQFIFQYYEKEERGRGNFPDRFSARQFPNYSSELNVNALLLGDSALYLCASSLGAGVNEQFFGPGTRLTVL.

This clonotype was picked up a small number of times. The V gene is TRBV11-2, the J gene TRBJ2-1; D may be TRBD1 or TRBD2 (5 bases each). The V and J ends lost 8 bases and 8 bases respectively, with 22 bases between them. CDR3 length equals 15 residues. Germline-derived CDR1 and CDR2 are SGHAT and FQNNGV. The CDR3 here is CASASRDGRTHEQFF. The CDR3 nucleotides read TGTGCCAGCGCTTCCCGGGACGGCCGTACCCATGAGCAGTTCTTC.

This clonotype was picked up many times. This rearrangement joins TRBV7-3 to TRBJ2-3; 16 bases match TRBD2. V shed 5 bases and J 4 bases; nucleotides not matched to a gene: 3. This CDR3 comprises 16 residues. Looked up from germline, CDR1 is SGHTA and CDR2 is FQGTGA. Here the CDR3 reads CASSQGLAGGSDTQYF. For the CDR3, the DNA is TGTGCCAGCAGCCAGGGACTAGCGGGAGGGTCAGATACGCAGTATTTT.

The V gene is TRBV7-8, the J gene TRBJ2-1; D ambiguous. The germline V gene has CDR1 SGHVS and CDR2 FQNEAQ. The CDR3 covers 15 residues. Trimming cost V 1 base and J 3 bases, with 10 bases left between them. CDR3 sequence (DNA): TGTGCCAGCAGCTTAGAAGTAGTCGACTACAATGAGCAGTTCTTC. It codes for CASSLEVVDYNEQFF.

This sequence joins TRBV29-1 and TRBJ2-7, with 12 positions matching TRBD1. J was trimmed by 3 bases and V by 4 bases; bases with no gene match: 7. Germline CDR1 reads SQVTM; CDR2 reads ANQGSEA. The CDR3 consists of 15 residues. The CDR3 is CSVGAGTGGHYEQYF. The CDR3 DNA reads as TGCAGCGTTGGCGCCGGGACAGGGGGCCACTACGAGCAGTACTTC.

The V gene is TRBV29-1, the J gene TRBJ1-1, with TRBD1 matching over 7 bases. Germline V CDR1 and CDR2: SQVTM, ANQGSEA. J gave up 4 bases and V 3 bases, and 5 bases lay outside the gene matches. This CDR3 has 13 residues. For the CDR3, the DNA is TGCAGCGTTGAGGGCAGGGGGACCACTGAAGCTTTCTTT. It codes for CSVEGRGTTEAFF.

The gene calls are TRBV20-1 and TRBJ2-1, with D possibly matching TRBD2 (5 bases). Germline assignment: CDR1 DFQATT and CDR2 SNEGSKA (reference sequence). Trimming pared 3 bases from V and 0 bases from J, leaving 9 bases between. CDR3 length: 14 residues. CDR3 nucleotide sequence: TGCAGTGCTAGTGGTGGGAGCTCCTACAATGAGCAGTTCTTC. It translates to CSASGGSSYNEQFF.

The CDR3: CASSSTTSGGETQYF. As DNA, the CDR3 is TGTGCCAGCAGTAGCACGACTAGCGGAGGGGAGACCCAGTACTTC. This chain connects TRBV6-5 to TRBJ2-5, with TRBD2 matching over 9 bases. With V trimmed by 5 bases and J by 5 bases, 9 bases remained unmatched. The CDR3 runs 15 residues. Germline assignment: CDR1 MNHEY and CDR2 SVGAGI.

This clonotype was seen repeatedly, ten times or more. The chain is built from TRBV7-2 and TRBJ1-3; TRBD1 matches at 8 bases. The CDR3 consists of 17 residues. V was clipped by 5 bases and J by 4 bases; unmatched bases: 13. The germline V gene has CDR1 SGHTA and CDR2 FQGNSA. In DNA, the CDR3 is TGTGCCAGCAGCCTCCTCCCGGGGACAGGTCTGGGAAACACCATATATTTT. Translated, it gives CASSLLPGTGLGNTIYF.

V is TRBV12-3 or TRBV12-4 and J is TRBJ1-2; D is ambiguous. V was pared by 5 bases and J by 4 bases, with 17 bases between. This CDR3 has 15 amino acids. The CDR3 here is CASSPNPRALYGYTF. The CDR3 bases are TGTGCCAGCAGTCCAAATCCCCGGGCCCTCTATGGCTACACCTTC.

This clonotype came up a few times. This chain uses TRBV12-3 or TRBV12-4 with TRBJ2-1; D is unresolved. The ends were cut back, 3 bases at V and 9 bases at J, with 6 bases in the middle. This CDR3 is built from 11 residues. The CDR3 sequence is CASSFSAEQFF. The CDR3 bases are TGTGCCAGCAGTTTTTCGGCTGAGCAGTTCTTC.

This clonotype appeared a few times. The V call is TRBV6-2 or TRBV6-3, the J call TRBJ2-7; 7 bases match TRBD2. The trim removed 5 bases at V and 2 bases at J, leaving 15 bases unmatched. The germline CDR1 and CDR2 sequences are MNHEY and SVGEGT. This CDR3 has 17 residues. The CDR3 loop reads CASSHRGVAGAPYEQYV. DNA for the CDR3: TGTGCCAGCAGTCACAGAGGGGTGGCGGGAGCCCCCTACGAGCAGTACGTC.

In its sample, this clonotype was seen many times. The rearrangement joins TRBV19 to TRBJ1-6; D is undetermined. Germline V lookup: CDR1 LNHDA, CDR2 SQIVND (reference sequence). V was pared by 3 bases and J by 7 bases, with 13 bases between. The CDR3 has 15 residues. The CDR3, as DNA: TGTGCCAGTAGTATGTCGGCGCAGGAAAATTCACCCCTCCACTTT. Protein product: CASSMSAQENSPLHF.

This clonotype was counted between two and nine times. The chain recombines TRBV7-8 with TRBJ2-1; the D gene is possibly TRBD2 (5 bases). The CDR3 length is 15 residues. Germline-derived CDR1 and CDR2 are SGHVS and FQNEAQ. Trimming left V 4 bases short and J 4 bases short, with 14 bases between. For the CDR3, the DNA is TGTGCCAGCAGCTCCCTCAACGGGGTATACAATGAGCAGTTCTTC. Its translation: CASSSLNGVYNEQFF.

This clonotype has a count of ten or more. The CDR3: CASSLEVTEAFF. The CDR3 DNA reads as TGTGCCAGCAGCTTAGAGGTCACTGAAGCTTTCTTT. The chain has TRBV11-2 and TRBJ1-1; D remains unclear. The CDR3 contains 12 residues. V was clipped by 0 bases and J by 4 bases, with 3 bases between them. Germline CDR1 and CDR2: SGHAT and FQNNGV.

In its sample, this clonotype was seen a few times. The chain employs TRBV28 and TRBJ2-3, with 9 bases identical to TRBD1. V was clipped by 4 bases and J by 8 bases; unmatched bases: 16. The germline CDR1 and CDR2 sequences are MDHEN and SYDVKM. The CDR3 is made up of 17 amino acids. CDR3 in amino acids: CASSYQTPGQGFGTQYF. In DNA, the CDR3 is TGTGCCAGCAGTTACCAAACGCCGGGACAGGGTTTCGGTACGCAGTATTTT.

This clonotype came up a few times. The J gene is TRBJ2-2, the V gene TRBV7-3; no clear D gene. Germline CDR1 and CDR2: SGHTA and FQGTGA. The CDR3 totals 16 residues. V was cut by 4 bases and J by 4 bases, with 16 bases left in between. The CDR3 DNA sequence: TGTGCCAGCAGCTCCAAACCCAACTCAGTCACCGGGGAGCTGTTTTTT. This gives the protein CASSSKPNSVTGELFF.